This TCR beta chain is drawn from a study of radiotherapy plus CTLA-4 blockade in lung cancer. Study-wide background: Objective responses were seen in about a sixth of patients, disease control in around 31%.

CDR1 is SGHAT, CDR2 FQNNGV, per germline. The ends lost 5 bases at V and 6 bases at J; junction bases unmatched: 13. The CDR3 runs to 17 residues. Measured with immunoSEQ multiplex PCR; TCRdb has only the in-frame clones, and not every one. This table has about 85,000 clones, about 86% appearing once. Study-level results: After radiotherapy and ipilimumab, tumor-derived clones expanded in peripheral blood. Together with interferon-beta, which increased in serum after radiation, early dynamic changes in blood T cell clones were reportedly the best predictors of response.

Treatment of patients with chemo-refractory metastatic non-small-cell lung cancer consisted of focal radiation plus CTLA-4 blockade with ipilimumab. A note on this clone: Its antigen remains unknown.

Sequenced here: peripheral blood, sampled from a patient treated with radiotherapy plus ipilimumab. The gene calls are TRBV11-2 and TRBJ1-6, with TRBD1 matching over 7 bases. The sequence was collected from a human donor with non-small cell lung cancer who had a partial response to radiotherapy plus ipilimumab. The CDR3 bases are TGTGCCAGCAGCCCTATACAAAATAACAGGGGTAATTCACCCCTCCACTTT. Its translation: CASSPIQNNRGNSPLHF.